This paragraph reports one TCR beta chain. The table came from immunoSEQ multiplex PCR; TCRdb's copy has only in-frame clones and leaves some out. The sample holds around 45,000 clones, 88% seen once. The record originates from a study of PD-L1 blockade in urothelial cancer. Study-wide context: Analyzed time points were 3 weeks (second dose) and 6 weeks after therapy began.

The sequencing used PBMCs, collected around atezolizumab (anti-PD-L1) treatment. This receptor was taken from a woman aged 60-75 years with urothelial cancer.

CDR3: CASSGRRGGTEAFF. The CDR3, as DNA: TGTGCCAGCAGCGGCCGTAGGGGCGGCACTGAAGCTTTCTTT. This chain connects TRBV5-5 to TRBJ1-1; tentative D call: TRBD1 (5 bases). Per the germline V gene, CDR1 is SGHKS and CDR2 is YYEKEE (reference sequence). Trimming removed 4 bases at V and 4 bases at J, with 14 bases between. The CDR3 sequence is 14 residues long.